Listed below are T cell receptor beta chains from one sample, sequenced in a study of CD8+CD57+ T cells in acquired aplastic anemia. TCRdb ran MiXCR on the reads and lists one entry per CDR3 protein. The data contain nearly 60,000 distinct CDR3 sequences, roughly 60% of them seen just once; the ten biggest clones take up roughly 16%. Sequencing input: sorted CD4+, CD8+, or CD8+CD57+ T cells (not recorded which) from PBMCs. The receptors here all came from a human donor with aplastic anemia. Each CDR3 is given with its conserved first and last residue. A D gene is named only where the DNA matches it firmly. Clone size is stated in some rows and not others, as once, few, many or a class when expanded.

clone size	D gene	J gene	V gene	CDR3 protein	CDR3 DNA
many	-	TRBJ2-2	TRBV4-3	CASSPSQKGGELFF	TGCGCCAGCAGCCCCTCTCAGAAAGGGGGGGAGCTGTTTTTT
many	TRBD1	TRBJ1-2	TRBV28	CASSLRQGALGYTF	TGTGCCAGCAGTTTAAGACAGGGGGCTCTTGGCTACACCTTC
-	-	TRBJ2-1	TRBV2	CASSEGRVGQFF	TGTGCCAGCAGTGAGGGAAGGGTTGGGCAGTTCTTC
-	TRBD2	TRBJ2-3	TRBV12-3/TRBV12-4	CASSFSGRSTDTQYF	TGTGCCAGCAGTTTTAGCGGGCGAAGCACAGATACGCAGTATTTT
many	-	TRBJ2-3	TRBV5-4	CASSLGVGGQGDTQYF	TGTGCCAGCAGCTTGGGGGTGGGGGGGCAAGGTGATACGCAGTATTTT
-	-	TRBJ1-2	TRBV20-1	CSADGTNRRTLYGYTF	TGCAGTGCTGACGGAACGAACAGGCGAACTCTCTATGGCTACACCTTC
few	-	TRBJ2-7	TRBV25-1	CASSGLSYEQYF	TGTGCCAGCAGTGGCCTGTCCTACGAGCAGTACTTC
-	-	TRBJ2-7	TRBV9	CASSVGWGRAYEQYF	TGTGCCAGCAGCGTAGGATGGGGCAGGGCCTACGAGCAGTACTTC
many	TRBD1	TRBJ1-4	TRBV19	CASRRSRGGGTNEKLFF	TGTGCCAGCCGCCGGTCCAGGGGGGGCGGAACTAATGAAAAACTGTTTTTT
once	-	TRBJ2-5	TRBV12-3/TRBV12-4	CASSTRAWAGQEETQYF	TGTGCCAGCAGTACTCGAGCATGGGCGGGGCAAGAAGAGACCCAGTACTTC
-	-	TRBJ1-5	TRBV15	CATSRDRAQPQHF	TGTGCCACCAGCAGAGACAGGGCTCAGCCCCAGCATTTT
-	TRBD2	TRBJ2-7	TRBV15	CATSRLRLAQQYF	TGTGCCACCAGCAGATTAAGACTAGCCCAGCAGTATTTC
many	-	TRBJ1-1	TRBV7-9	CASSLRGGDTEAFF	TGTGCCAGCAGCTTGAGGGGGGGGGACACTGAAGCTTTCTTT
-	-	TRBJ2-2	TRBV10-1	CASSESDPRGELFF	TGCGCCAGCAGTGAGTCCGACCCGCGGGGGGAGCTGTTTTTT
-	TRBD1	TRBJ1-5	TRBV29-1	CSVLEGAGSNQPQHF	TGCAGCGTCCTGGAGGGGGCAGGAAGCAATCAGCCCCAGCATTTT
-	-	TRBJ1-6	TRBV7-9	CASSRQNNSPLHF	TGTGCCAGCAGCCGACAGAATAATTCACCCCTCCACTTT
-	-	TRBJ1-4	TRBV29-1	CSVGDANEKLFF	TGCAGCGTTGGGGATGCTAATGAAAAACTGTTTTTT
-	TRBD1	TRBJ2-7	TRBV10-3	CAISESDRAYEQYF	TGTGCCATCAGTGAATCCGACAGGGCCTACGAGCAGTACTTC
-	TRBD1	TRBJ2-7	TRBV11-1	CASSSTGGSGEQYF	TGTGCCAGCAGCTCGACAGGGGGATCGGGCGAGCAGTACTTC
-	-	TRBJ1-2	TRBV10-3	CASSFAGYGYTF	TGTGCCAGCAGTTTCGCTGGATATGGCTACACCTTC
-	TRBD2	TRBJ2-7	TRBV24-1	CATSGGRNEQYF	TGTGCCACCAGTGGCGGGAGAAACGAGCAGTACTTC
-	-	TRBJ2-7	TRBV7-9	CASSLIGREQYF	TGTGCCAGCAGCTTAATTGGCCGCGAGCAGTACTTC
-	TRBD1	TRBJ1-5	TRBV25-1	CASSDRGQVGGQPQHF	TGTGCCAGCAGTGATCGGGGACAGGTAGGCGGTCAGCCCCAGCATTTT
few	TRBD2	TRBJ2-3	TRBV4-3	CASSQEGLAGWSDTQYF	TGCGCCAGCAGCCAAGAGGGACTAGCGGGGTGGAGCGATACGCAGTATTTT
-	-	TRBJ1-3	TRBV24-1	CASPIGRNTIYF	TGTGCCAGTCCCATCGGTCGAAACACCATATATTTT
-	-	TRBJ1-6	TRBV11-3	CASSLPGGVPLHF	TGTGCCAGCAGCCTACCGGGAGGGGTGCCCCTCCACTTT
-	-	TRBJ2-5	TRBV20-1	CSADHRQETQYF	TGCAGTGCCGACCACCGTCAAGAGACCCAGTACTTC
many	-	TRBJ1-2	TRBV3-1	CASSQDTDPTYGYTF	TGTGCCAGCAGCCAAGATACCGATCCAACCTATGGCTACACCTTC
-	-	TRBJ2-5	TRBV6-5	CASSSRGRETQYF	TGTGCCAGCAGTTCCCGAGGCCGGGAGACCCAGTACTTC
many	-	TRBJ2-1	TRBV10-3	CAISVGNEQFF	TGTGCCATCAGTGTGGGGAATGAGCAGTTCTTC
-	-	TRBJ2-7	TRBV5-4	CANSWDHSSYEQYF	TGTGCCAACAGTTGGGACCACAGCTCCTACGAGCAGTACTTC
medium-sized	-	TRBJ2-7	TRBV7-9	CASCVDGYEQYF	TGTGCCAGCTGTGTGGACGGCTACGAGCAGTACTTC
-	-	TRBJ1-1	TRBV5-1	CASSRLGSGDTEAFF	TGCGCCAGCTCCAGGTTGGGGAGTGGGGACACTGAAGCTTTCTTT
many	TRBD2	TRBJ2-1	TRBV4-1	CASSLTETSGNEQFF	TGCGCCAGCAGCCTGACCGAGACTAGCGGGAATGAGCAGTTCTTC
once	-	TRBJ2-5	TRBV29-1	CSVEDPGTEETQYF	TGCAGCGTTGAAGACCCCGGGACCGAAGAGACCCAGTACTTC
-	-	TRBJ1-2	TRBV15	CATSRDRRSYGYTF	TGTGCCACCAGCAGAGATCGGCGCAGCTATGGCTACACCTTC
-	-	TRBJ1-1	TRBV10-3	CAIRDEGMNTEAFF	TGTGCCATCAGGGACGAAGGGATGAACACTGAAGCTTTCTTT